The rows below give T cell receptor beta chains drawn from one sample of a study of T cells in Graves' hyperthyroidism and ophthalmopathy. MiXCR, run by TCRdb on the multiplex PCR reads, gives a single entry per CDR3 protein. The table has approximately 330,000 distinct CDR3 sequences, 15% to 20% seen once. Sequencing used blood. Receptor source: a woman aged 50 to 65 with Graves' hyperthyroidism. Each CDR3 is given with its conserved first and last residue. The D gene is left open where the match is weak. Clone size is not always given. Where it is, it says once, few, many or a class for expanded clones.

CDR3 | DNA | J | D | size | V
CASSADFTDTQYF | TGTGCCAGCAGCGCGGACTTTACAGATACGCAGTATTTT | TRBJ2-3 | . | many | TRBV11-3
CASSQDLAGDQETQYF | TGTGCCAGCAGCCAAGACCTAGCGGGGGACCAAGAGACCCAGTACTTC | TRBJ2-5 | TRBD2 | . | TRBV3-1
CASSLYGDDTEAFF | TGTGCCAGCAGCCTGTACGGGGATGACACTGAAGCTTTCTTT | TRBJ1-1 | . | many | TRBV14
CASRRQVTSYEQYF | TGTGCCAGCAGACGACAGGTGACCTCCTACGAGCAGTACTTC | TRBJ2-7 | . | . | TRBV28
CASSQVSGRGYEQYF | TGTGCCAGCAGCCAAGTTAGCGGGAGAGGCTACGAGCAGTACTTC | TRBJ2-7 | TRBD2 | many | TRBV3-1
CAISDGGPYEQYF | TGTGCCATCAGTGATGGAGGACCCTACGAGCAGTACTTC | TRBJ2-7 | . | many | TRBV10-3
CASSNGRNSGANVLTF | TGTGCCAGTAGTAACGGACGGAACTCTGGGGCCAACGTCCTGACTTTC | TRBJ2-6 | . | few | TRBV19
CAWSDRPGTQYF | TGTGCCTGGAGTGACCGCCCTGGGACCCAGTACTTC | TRBJ2-5 | . | few | TRBV30
CATSASLAGDPDTQYF | TGTGCCACCAGTGCTAGTCTAGCGGGAGATCCAGATACGCAGTATTTT | TRBJ2-3 | TRBD2 | . | TRBV24-1
CASSRDRHHNEQFF | TGTGCCAGCAGCCGGGACAGGCATCACAATGAGCAGTTCTTC | TRBJ2-1 | TRBD1 | many | TRBV27
CASSKGTGTSSEQFF | TGCGCCAGCAGCAAAGGGACAGGGACATCAAGTGAGCAGTTCTTC | TRBJ2-1 | TRBD1 | few | TRBV4-3
CASSLPTQLAGATNTGELFF | TGCGCCAGCAGTTTACCCACTCAACTAGCGGGGGCTACGAACACCGGGGAGCTGTTTTTT | TRBJ2-2 | TRBD2 | few | TRBV10-1
CASAQGRGAHNEQFF | TGCGCCAGCGCACAGGGGAGAGGGGCCCATAATGAGCAGTTCTTC | TRBJ2-1 | TRBD1 | few | TRBV5-1
CATFRQGEWATNEKLFF | TGTGCCACTTTCCGGCAGGGGGAATGGGCAACTAATGAAAAACTGTTTTTT | TRBJ1-4 | TRBD1 | few | TRBV6-1
CASSVLDRGAFF | TGTGCCAGCAGCGTATTGGACAGGGGAGCTTTCTTT | TRBJ1-1 | TRBD1 | few | TRBV5-6
CASSPADRGGDEQFF | TGTGCCAGCAGCCCGGCGGACAGGGGGGGAGATGAGCAGTTCTTC | TRBJ2-1 | TRBD1 | . | TRBV5-4
CASSPGTGSNQPQHF | TGTGCCAGCAGCCCAGGGACAGGGAGCAATCAGCCCCAGCATTTT | TRBJ1-5 | TRBD1 | . | TRBV7-3
CASSQMTSHPPDTQYF | TGTGCCAGCAGCCAAATGACTAGCCACCCCCCGGATACGCAGTATTTT | TRBJ2-3 | TRBD2 | many | TRBV3-1
CASRWASGTDTQYF | TGTGCCAGCAGGTGGGCTAGCGGCACAGATACGCAGTATTTT | TRBJ2-3 | . | many | TRBV27
CASSVGQQDGYTF | TGTGCCAGCAGCGTAGGACAGCAAGATGGCTACACCTTC | TRBJ1-2 | . | . | TRBV9
CASSPARTRDTDTQYF | TGTGCCAGCAGCCCAGCCCGGACTAGGGACACAGATACGCAGTATTTT | TRBJ2-3 | TRBD2 | few | TRBV3-1
CASSDPAGGSYNEQFF | TGTGCCAGCAGTGATCCAGCGGGGGGGTCCTACAATGAGCAGTTCTTC | TRBJ2-1 | TRBD2 | . | TRBV6-1
CSVPGGQASEAFF | TGCAGTGTCCCAGGGGGGCAGGCGTCTGAAGCTTTCTTT | TRBJ1-1 | TRBD1 | many | TRBV20-1
CASSPGRPDREQYF | TGTGCCAGCAGTCCCGGGCGACCCGACAGGGAGCAGTACTTC | TRBJ2-7 | . | few | TRBV13
CRVRGGGEETQYF | TGCAGGGTCCGTGGGGGGGGAGAAGAGACCCAGTACTTC | TRBJ2-5 | TRBD2 | . | TRBV20-1
CASSYTRDRDTGELFF | TGTGCCAGCAGTTATACCCGGGACAGGGACACCGGGGAGCTGTTTTTT | TRBJ2-2 | TRBD1 | few | TRBV6-1
CASSHTKTGDLEAFF | TGTGCCAGCAGCCATACGAAGACAGGGGACCTTGAAGCTTTCTTT | TRBJ1-1 | TRBD1 | . | TRBV5-8
CASSIPTGDHRETQYF | TGTGCCAGCAGTATCCCGACAGGGGACCACCGAGAGACCCAGTACTTC | TRBJ2-5 | TRBD1 | many | TRBV28
CASSVEVNTEAFF | TGTGCCAGCAGCGTAGAAGTGAACACTGAAGCTTTCTTT | TRBJ1-1 | . | many | TRBV9
CASRAPGLAGGRQFF | TGTGCCAGCAGAGCACCGGGACTAGCGGGGGGTCGGCAGTTCTTC | TRBJ2-1 | TRBD2 | . | TRBV28
CASSTRDGYTEAFF | TGTGCCAGCAGCACCAGGGACGGTTACACTGAAGCTTTCTTT | TRBJ1-1 | . | many | TRBV11-1
CASSQADLTGHQPQHF | TGCGCCAGCAGCCAAGCGGACCTGACAGGGCATCAGCCCCAGCATTTT | TRBJ1-5 | TRBD1 | . | TRBV4-1
CASSQEERGVETQYF | TGCGCCAGCAGCCAAGAAGAGCGGGGGGTAGAGACCCAGTACTTC | TRBJ2-5 | TRBD2 | . | TRBV4-1
CSASGQARGVGEELFF | TGCAGTGCAAGTGGACAGGCCAGGGGGGTGGGCGAGGAGCTGTTTTTT | TRBJ2-2 | . | many | TRBV20-1
CASSLGGTDYGYTF | TGTGCCAGCAGTTTAGGAGGGACAGACTATGGCTACACCTTC | TRBJ1-2 | TRBD1 | few | TRBV28
CASSSRGPAFF | TGTGCCAGCAGTTCCAGGGGGCCAGCTTTCTTT | TRBJ1-1 | TRBD1 | many | TRBV12-3/TRBV12-4
CASSQTSGGINEQFF | TGCGCCAGCAGCCAGACTAGCGGGGGGATCAATGAGCAGTTCTTC | TRBJ2-1 | TRBD2 | many | TRBV5-1
CASSLVGTYSYNEQFF | TGTGCCAGCAGCTTAGTAGGCACATACTCCTACAATGAGCAGTTCTTC | TRBJ2-1 | . | many | TRBV11-2
CASSQTPGGYDNSPLHF | TGTGCCAGCAGCCAGACTCCGGGGGGTTACGATAATTCACCCCTCCACTTT | TRBJ1-6 | . | . | TRBV14
CASTRQTGNYGYTF | TGTGCCAGCACCCGCCAGACAGGAAACTATGGCTACACCTTC | TRBJ1-2 | . | . | TRBV6-2/TRBV6-3
CASRRGESNQPQHF | TGTGCCAGTCGACGGGGGGAGAGCAATCAGCCCCAGCATTTT | TRBJ1-5 | . | . | TRBV19
CASSFSQGAHGYTF | TGTGCCAGCAGCTTTTCACAGGGGGCTCATGGCTACACCTTC | TRBJ1-2 | TRBD1 | . | TRBV7-9
CATRRDSYEQYF | TGTGCCACCCGGCGGGACTCCTACGAGCAGTACTTC | TRBJ2-7 | . | many | TRBV10-3
CASSLDPRGLYYGYTF | TGTGCCAGCAGCTTAGATCCCCGGGGTCTTTACTATGGCTACACCTTC | TRBJ1-2 | . | . | TRBV11-2
CASSSQDRGQPQHF | TGTGCCAGCAGTTCCCAGGACAGGGGGCAGCCCCAGCATTTT | TRBJ1-5 | TRBD1 | few | TRBV28
CASTLGQAYNSPLHF | TGTGCCAGCACCCTTGGACAGGCTTATAATTCACCCCTCCACTTT | TRBJ1-6 | TRBD1 | many | TRBV11-2
CASSETTGNEQFF | TGTGCCAGCAGTGAAACGACAGGGAATGAGCAGTTCTTC | TRBJ2-1 | TRBD1 | many | TRBV6-1
CASSLGQGGYGYTF | TGTGCCAGCAGCTTAGGGCAGGGAGGCTATGGCTACACCTTC | TRBJ1-2 | . | . | TRBV7-8
CASSSGAGGPAGANVLTF | TGTGCCAGCAGCTCCGGAGCGGGAGGGCCGGCTGGGGCCAACGTCCTGACTTTC | TRBJ2-6 | TRBD2 | few | TRBV27
CASSTQVTDTQYF | TGTGCCAGCAGCACACAGGTCACAGATACGCAGTATTTT | TRBJ2-3 | . | many | TRBV7-8
CASSLAGQGFTDTQYF | TGTGCCAGCAGCTTAGCGGGACAGGGGTTTACAGATACGCAGTATTTT | TRBJ2-3 | TRBD1 | many | TRBV13
CASSPGLGVAKNIQYF | TGTGCCAGCAGTCCCGGACTTGGGGTGGCCAAAAACATTCAGTACTTC | TRBJ2-4 | . | few | TRBV6-1